This entry lists 24 T cell receptor beta chains sequenced from one sample in a study of blood T cells in healthy people across ages. The authors ran a second PCR of about 6 to 11 cycles using a sample-barcoded 5' primer and a J-beta primer mix. TCRdb re-analysed the 5' RACE reads in MiXCR, keeping a single row per CDR3 protein. The profile shows 1.2 million to 1.5 million distinct CDR3 sequences, roughly 40% of them singletons. Sequencing was performed on blood. These receptors were obtained from a woman aged 18-35 years in good health.

The chain has TRBV20-1 and TRBJ2-7; 10 nucleotides align to TRBD2. The CDR3 contains 15 residues. Trimming at V came to 4 bases and at J to 0 bases, leaving 6 bases not matched to a gene. CDR1 and CDR2 from the germline V gene are DFQATT and SNEGSKA (reference sequence). The CDR3 bases are TGCAGTGCTACTAAGCGGGAGGGTACCTCCTACGAGCAGTACTTC. Encoded protein: CSATKREGTSYEQYF.

The chain has TRBV19 and TRBJ2-1, with D possibly matching TRBD1 (6 bases). Looked up from germline, CDR1 is LNHDA and CDR2 is SQIVND (reference sequence). V dropped 7 bases and J dropped 8 bases, with 21 bases sitting between them. This CDR3 has 15 amino acids. CDR3 coding DNA: TGTGCCAGTACCCCTGCCAGGGGTAGCAAACATGAGCAGTTCTTC. Protein sequence: CASTPARGSKHEQFF. Together with reference TRBV19 and TRBJ2-1, the CDR3 gives the full variable domain: DGGITQSPKYLFRKEGQNVTLSCEQNLNHDAMYWYRQDPGQGLRLIYYSQIVNDFQKGDIAEGYSVSREKKESFPLTVTSAQKNPTAFYLCASTPARGSKHEQFFGPGTRLTVL.

This chain joins TRBV24-1 and TRBJ2-1, with D perhaps given as TRBD1 or TRBD2 (5 bases each). Germline V CDR1 and CDR2: KGHDR, SFDVKD. V lost 3 bases and J 7 bases, leaving 15 bases between the germline ends. The CDR3 totals 15 residues. CDR3 nucleotide sequence: TGTGCCACCAGTGATCCCGGGACCTTGGGGAATGAGCAGTTCTTC. Translation: CATSDPGTLGNEQFF.

This clonotype has a handful of counts. The rearrangement uses TRBV7-2 and TRBJ1-1; no clear D gene. V shed 2 bases and J shed 6 bases, with 19 bases lying between them. The CDR3 totals 16 residues. The germline CDR1 and CDR2 sequences are SGHTA and FQGNSA. The CDR3: CASSLRGSIPIAEAFF. DNA of the CDR3: TGTGCCAGCAGCTTACGTGGCAGCATTCCGATCGCTGAAGCTTTCTTT. Based on the CDR3 plus reference TRBV7-2 and TRBJ1-1, the full variable domain is GAGVSQSPSNKVTEKGKDVELRCDPISGHTALYWYRQSLGQGLEFLIYFQGNSAPDKSGLPSDRFSAERTGGSVSTLTIQRTQQEDSAVYLCASSLRGSIPIAEAFFGQGTRLTVV.

The chain carries TRBV20-1 and TRBJ2-3, with TRBD2 identical over 16 bases. V dropped 5 bases and J dropped 0; count of bases not matched to a gene: 8. The CDR3 has 18 amino acids. The germline V gene has CDR1 DFQATT and CDR2 SNEGSKA (reference sequence). This chain's CDR3 is CSAPGLAGGHTSTDTQYF. Here the CDR3 DNA reads TGCAGTGCTCCGGGACTAGCGGGGGGGCACACTAGCACAGATACGCAGTATTTT.

The chain combines TRBV7-3 with TRBJ2-7, with D tentatively TRBD2 (5 bases). The germline gives CDR1 SGHTA, CDR2 FQGTGA. V was shortened by 5 bases and J by 7 bases, with 21 bases between the two germline ends. CDR3 length: 15 amino acids. The CDR3 sequence: CASSPGSVSYDEQYF. CDR3 coding DNA: TGTGCCAGCAGCCCTGGTAGCGTATCCTACGATGAGCAGTACTTC.

This clonotype was seen more than once but under ten times. This chain uses TRBV4-1 with TRBJ2-3; D remains ambiguous. Germline V gene lookup returns CDR1 MGHRA and CDR2 YSYEKL. The length of the CDR3 is 15 residues. Between the trimmed V and J ends, which lost 3 bases and 9 bases, there was a span of 19 bases. The CDR3 region is CASSQGAEPARTQYF. CDR3 coding DNA: TGCGCCAGCAGCCAGGGCGCGGAACCGGCGCGCACGCAGTATTTT.

This clonotype was observed a handful of times. A junction end diverges from the germline sequence, so it may reflect a read error. The chain joins TRBV7-7 to TRBJ1-1, with 8 positions matching TRBD1. CDR1 is SSHAT and CDR2 is FNYEAQ in the germline V gene (reference sequence). This CDR3 is 16 amino acids long. The CDR3: CASSSYPRDRIFEAFF. The CDR3 DNA reads TGTGCTAGCAGCTCTTATCCCCGGGACAGGATCTTCGAAGCTTTCTTT.

The V gene is TRBV20-1, the J gene TRBJ1-5; 8 bases match TRBD1. The germline gives CDR1 DFQATT, CDR2 SNEGSKA (reference sequence). The V gene end was trimmed by 3 bases and the J gene end by 7 bases; junction bases not matched to a gene: 8. CDR3 length: 14 amino acids. The CDR3 nucleotides are TGCAGTGCTAGCCCAGGGGGCTACAAGCAGCCCCAGCATTTT. Translating it yields CSASPGGYKQPQHF.

This clonotype occurred a few times. This chain joins TRBV20-1 and TRBJ2-7; 12 bases line up with TRBD2. Looked up from germline, CDR1 is DFQATT and CDR2 is SNEGSKA (reference sequence). The CDR3 is made up of 14 amino acids. The ends lost 4 bases at V and 2 bases at J; junction bases unmatched: 3. The CDR3: CSATRTSGTYEQYF. The CDR3 nucleotides are TGCAGTGCTACGCGGACTAGCGGGACCTACGAGCAGTACTTC.

Points on this clonotype: Being one base from a much bigger clone, this may be a read error. V usage is TRBV7-6 and J usage is TRBJ2-4; 11 bases are a match to TRBD1. The germline V gene has CDR1 SGHVS and CDR2 FNYEAQ. The CDR3 is 17 amino acids. CDR3 sequence reads: CASSLDRGPGSKSIQYF. The CDR3 DNA sequence: TGTGCCAGCAGCCTGGACAGGGGGCCGGGATCCAAAAGCATTCAGTACTTC.

This clonotype was seen a few times. The rearrangement joins TRBV20-1 to TRBJ2-5; 11 nucleotides match TRBD1. CDR1 and CDR2 from the germline V gene are DFQATT and SNEGSKA (reference sequence). The V segment lost 8 bases and the J segment 1 base; nucleotides outside the gene matches: 6. The CDR3 covers 14 residues. The CDR3 DNA is TGCAGTCTACCGGGACAGGGGGTCCAAGAGACCCAGTACTTC. Residues: CSLPGQGVQETQYF.

The chain carries TRBV7-2 and TRBJ2-7; 10 nucleotides match TRBD2. With 3 bases clipped from V and 6 bases from J, the junction kept 8 bases outside the gene matches. There are 15 residues in the CDR3. CDR1 and CDR2 (germline): SGHTA, FQGNSA. The CDR3 is CASSLSGLAGAEQYF. The CDR3 nucleotides read TGTGCCAGCAGCTTGTCCGGGCTAGCGGGAGCCGAGCAGTACTTC.

Only one count was recorded for this clonotype. The J gene is TRBJ1-4, the V gene TRBV3-1; the D is unclear. Trimming cost V 4 bases and J 12 bases, with 12 bases left between them. Germline V gives CDR1 LGHDT, CDR2 YNNKEL (reference sequence). The CDR3 runs to 12 residues. DNA of the CDR3: TGTGCCAGCAGCCCCCCGACCGCTCAACTGTTTTTT. Translating gives CASSPPTAQLFF.

The rearrangement links TRBV2 to TRBJ2-3, with TRBD2 matching 8 bases. Germline lookup yields CDR1 SNHLY and CDR2 FYNNEI. CDR3 length equals 18 residues. The V gene end was trimmed by 6 bases and the J gene end by 5 bases; junction bases not matched to a gene: 19. The CDR3 DNA follows: TGTGCCAGCAGCGGACCCCCCCCAAGCGGGGGCCGGGTAGATACGCAGTATTTT. Translated: CASSGPPPSGGRVDTQYF.

This clonotype has just one count. V gene TRBV2 combines with J gene TRBJ1-1; D not certain. V was clipped by 2 bases and J by 8 bases, with 12 bases between them. The germline V gene encodes CDR1 SNHLY and CDR2 FYNNEI. The CDR3 totals 13 residues. The chain's CDR3 is CASSEIVGAEAFF. CDR3 nucleotide sequence: TGTGCCAGCAGTGAAATTGTGGGTGCAGAAGCTTTCTTT. Complete variable domain (other parts from reference TRBV2 and TRBJ1-1): EPEVTQTPSHQVTQMGQEVILRCVPISNHLYFYWYRQILGQKVEFLVSFYNNEISEKSEIFDDQFSVERPDGSNFTLKIRSTKLEDSAMYFCASSEIVGAEAFFGQGTRLTVV.

The rearrangement links TRBV7-2 to TRBJ2-4; the D gene is possibly TRBD2 (6 bases). This CDR3 contains 16 residues. CDR1 is SGHTA, CDR2 FQGNSA, per germline. Trimming pared 5 bases from V and 0 bases from J, leaving 14 bases between. CDR3 in DNA: TGTGCCAGCAGCCAGACCGGGAGCATAGCCAAAAACATTCAGTACTTC. This codes for CASSQTGSIAKNIQYF.

This chain uses TRBV14 with TRBJ1-4; perhaps TRBD1 as D (5 bases). The germline V gene encodes CDR1 SGHDN and CDR2 FVKESK. V was clipped by 1 base and J by 7 bases, with 16 bases between them. The CDR3 is 16 amino acids. DNA for the CDR3: TGTGCCAGCAGCCAAGTTAGTACAGGCCGGAGTGAAAAACTGTTTTTT. Its translation: CASSQVSTGRSEKLFF.

This clonotype was seen a handful of times. The chain carries TRBV29-1 and TRBJ1-2, with 11 positions matching TRBD1. This CDR3 is 13 amino acids long. CDR1 and CDR2 (germline): SQVTM, ANQGSEA. Losses at the gene ends were 5 bases for V and 7 bases for J; bases not matched to a gene: 6. The DNA for the CDR3 is TGCAGCGTTACCGGGACAGGGGGATTTGGCTACACCTTC. This encodes CSVTGTGGFGYTF.

The chain joins TRBV15 to TRBJ2-7; TRBD2 matches 9 bases. Per the germline V gene, CDR1 is LNHNV and CDR2 is YYDKDF (reference sequence). J lost 5 bases, V lost 4 bases, and 9 bases had no gene match. CDR3 length: 15 residues. This CDR3 reads CATSTGTSSYNEQYF. In DNA, the CDR3 is TGTGCCACCAGCACCGGGACTAGCTCCTACAACGAGCAGTACTTC.

The rearrangement uses TRBV20-1 and TRBJ2-1; D is possibly TRBD1 (5 bases). This CDR3 spans 14 amino acids. Looked up from germline, CDR1 is DFQATT and CDR2 is SNEGSKA (reference sequence). The V gene lost 0 bases and the J gene lost 4 bases, with 10 bases spanning the gap. CDR3 bases: TGCAGTGCTAGAGAAGCGACAGCATACAATGAGCAGTTCTTC. It yields the protein CSAREATAYNEQFF.

This chain links TRBV20-1 with TRBJ2-7; D is possibly TRBD2 (6 bases). Per germline, CDR1 DFQATT and CDR2 SNEGSKA (reference sequence). The CDR3 sequence is 15 residues long. V dropped 0 bases and J dropped 2 bases, with 14 bases sitting between them. The CDR3 DNA reads TGCAGTGCTAGAGATGTGGCGGGAAGCCCCTACGAGCAGTACTTC. Translation: CSARDVAGSPYEQYF.

J is TRBJ2-7 and V is TRBV6-1; 8 bases line up with TRBD1. This CDR3 region has 13 residues. Germline V gives CDR1 MNHNS, CDR2 SASEGT. V lost 2 bases and J lost 5; bases outside the gene matches: 2. The CDR3 protein is CASSEQGANEQYF. DNA of the CDR3: TGTGCCAGCAGTGAACAGGGGGCCAACGAGCAGTACTTC.

This clonotype appeared a few times. The rearrangement links TRBV20-1 to TRBJ1-5; D remains ambiguous. CDR1 and CDR2 (germline): DFQATT, SNEGSKA (reference sequence). The V and J ends lost 1 base and 1 base respectively, with 11 bases between them. The CDR3 sequence is 15 residues long. The CDR3 region is CSARGTELSNQPQHF. The DNA of the CDR3 is TGCAGTGCTAGAGGGACGGAATTGAGCAATCAGCCCCAGCATTTT.